This T cell receptor (beta chain) stems from a study of spatial heterogeneity in lung cancer. Overall study context: Detection of beta-chain sequences consistently exceeded that of alpha-chain sequences.

On each TCR cDNA molecule, a unique molecular identifier was present. TCRdb processed the 5' RACE reads anew with MiXCR; each CDR3 protein has one entry. Of about 45,000 distinct CDR3 sequences in the sample, 10% to 15% were seen once. CDR3 size: 14 residues. The V and J ends lost 6 bases and 2 bases, in that order; junction bases with no gene match: 5. Germline CDR1 reads ENHRY; CDR2 reads SYGVKD. Time point denoted: sample taken at primary tumor resection. No cell sorting; template was whole RNA from tumor, lung tissue or PBMC. There were 65 or so donors, all of them untreated patients with early-stage non-small cell lung cancer.

This sequence joins TRBV10-3 and TRBJ2-5, with 8 bases fitting TRBD1. The sequence was obtained from a female donor with early-stage non-small cell lung cancer. The material was PBMCs, obtained at surgery. This CDR3 is CAISQGALQETQYF. CDR3 DNA: TGTGCCATCAGCCAGGGGGCATTACAAGAGACCCAGTACTTC.